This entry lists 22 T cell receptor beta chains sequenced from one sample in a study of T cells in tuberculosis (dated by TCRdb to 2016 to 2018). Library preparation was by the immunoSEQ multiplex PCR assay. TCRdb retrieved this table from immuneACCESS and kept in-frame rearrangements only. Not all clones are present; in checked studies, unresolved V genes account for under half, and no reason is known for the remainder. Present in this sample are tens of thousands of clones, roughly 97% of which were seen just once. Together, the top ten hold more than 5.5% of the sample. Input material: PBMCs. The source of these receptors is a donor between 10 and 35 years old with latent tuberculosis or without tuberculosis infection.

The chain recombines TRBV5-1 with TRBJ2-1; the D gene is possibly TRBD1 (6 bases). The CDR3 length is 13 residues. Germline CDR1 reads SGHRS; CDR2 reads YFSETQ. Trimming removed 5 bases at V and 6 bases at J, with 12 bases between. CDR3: CASSLRGGNEQFF. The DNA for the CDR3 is TGCGCCAGCAGTTTACGAGGGGGCAATGAGCAGTTCTTC.

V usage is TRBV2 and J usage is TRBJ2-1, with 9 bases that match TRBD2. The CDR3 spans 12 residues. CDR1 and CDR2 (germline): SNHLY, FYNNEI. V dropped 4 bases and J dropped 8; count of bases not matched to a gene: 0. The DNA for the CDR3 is TGTGCCAGCAGTGGGACTAGCGATGAGCAGTTCTTC. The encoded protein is CASSGTSDEQFF.

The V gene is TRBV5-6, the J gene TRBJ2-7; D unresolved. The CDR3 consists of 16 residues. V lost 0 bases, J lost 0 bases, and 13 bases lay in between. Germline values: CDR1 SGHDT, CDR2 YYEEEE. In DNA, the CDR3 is TGTGCCAGCAGCTTGGTGGGTGAGGCCTACTCCTACGAGCAGTACTTC. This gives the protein CASSLVGEAYSYEQYF.

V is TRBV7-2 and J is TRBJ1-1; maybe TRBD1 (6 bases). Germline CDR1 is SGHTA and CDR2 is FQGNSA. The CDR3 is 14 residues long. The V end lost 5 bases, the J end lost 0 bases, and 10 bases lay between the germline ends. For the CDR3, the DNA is TGTGCCAGCAGCCGACAGGCTATGAACACTGAAGCTTTCTTT. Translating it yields CASSRQAMNTEAFF.

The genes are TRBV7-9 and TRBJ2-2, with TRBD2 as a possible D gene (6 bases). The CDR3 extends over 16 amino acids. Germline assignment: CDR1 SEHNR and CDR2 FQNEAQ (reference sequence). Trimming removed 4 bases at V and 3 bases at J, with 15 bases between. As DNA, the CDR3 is TGTGCCAGCAGCTCATTAGGAGGGTGGGACACCGGGGAGCTGTTTTTT. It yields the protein CASSSLGGWDTGELFF.

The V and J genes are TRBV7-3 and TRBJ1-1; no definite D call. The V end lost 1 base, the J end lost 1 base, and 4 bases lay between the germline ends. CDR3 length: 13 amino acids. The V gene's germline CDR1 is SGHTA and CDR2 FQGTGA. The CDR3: CASSLNRNTEAFF. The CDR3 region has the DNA TGTGCCAGCAGCTTAAACAGGAACACTGAAGCTTTCTTT.

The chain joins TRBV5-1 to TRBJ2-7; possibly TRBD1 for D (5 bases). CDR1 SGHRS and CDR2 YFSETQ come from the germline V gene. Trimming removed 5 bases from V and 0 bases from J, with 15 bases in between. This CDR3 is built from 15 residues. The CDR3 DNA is TGCGCCAGCAGGCCATATCAGGGTAACTCCTACGAGCAGTACTTC. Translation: CASRPYQGNSYEQYF.

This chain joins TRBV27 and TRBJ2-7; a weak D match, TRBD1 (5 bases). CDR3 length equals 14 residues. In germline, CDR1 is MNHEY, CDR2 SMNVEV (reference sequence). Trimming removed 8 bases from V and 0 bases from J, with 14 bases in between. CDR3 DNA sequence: TGTGCCAGCCGACCCCTAACAGGCTCCTACGAGCAGTACTTC. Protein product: CASRPLTGSYEQYF.

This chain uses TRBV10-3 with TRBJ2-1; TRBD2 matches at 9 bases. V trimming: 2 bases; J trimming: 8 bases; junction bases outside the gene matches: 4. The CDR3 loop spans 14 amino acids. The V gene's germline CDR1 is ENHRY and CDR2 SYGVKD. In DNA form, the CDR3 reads TGTGCCATCAGTGAGGGACTAGCGATCGATGAGCAGTTCTTC. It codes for CAISEGLAIDEQFF.

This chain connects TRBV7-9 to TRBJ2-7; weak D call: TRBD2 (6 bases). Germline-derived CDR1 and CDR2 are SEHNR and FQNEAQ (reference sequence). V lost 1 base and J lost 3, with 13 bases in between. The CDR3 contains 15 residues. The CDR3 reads CASSLVGGNIYEQYF. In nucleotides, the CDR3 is TGTGCCAGCAGCTTAGTAGGCGGGAATATCTACGAGCAGTACTTC.

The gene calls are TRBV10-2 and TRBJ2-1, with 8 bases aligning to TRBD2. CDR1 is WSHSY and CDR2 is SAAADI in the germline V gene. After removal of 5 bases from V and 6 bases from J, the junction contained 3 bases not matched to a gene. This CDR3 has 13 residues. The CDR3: CASSPGLVNEQFF. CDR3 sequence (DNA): TGCGCCAGCAGTCCGGGACTAGTCAATGAGCAGTTCTTC.

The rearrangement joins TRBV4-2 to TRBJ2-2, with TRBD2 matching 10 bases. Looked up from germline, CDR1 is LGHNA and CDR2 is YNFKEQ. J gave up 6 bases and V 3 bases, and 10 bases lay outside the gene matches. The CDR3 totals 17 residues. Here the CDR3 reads CASSQQSGRGGAGELFF. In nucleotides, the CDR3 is TGTGCCAGCAGCCAGCAGAGCGGGAGGGGAGGGGCCGGGGAGCTGTTTTTT.

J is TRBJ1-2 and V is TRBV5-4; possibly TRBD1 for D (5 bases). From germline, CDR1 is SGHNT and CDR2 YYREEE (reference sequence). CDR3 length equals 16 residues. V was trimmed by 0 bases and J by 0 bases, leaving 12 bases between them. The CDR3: CASSLGGQVANYGYTF. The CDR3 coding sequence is TGTGCCAGCAGCTTGGGCGGACAAGTAGCTAACTATGGCTACACCTTC.

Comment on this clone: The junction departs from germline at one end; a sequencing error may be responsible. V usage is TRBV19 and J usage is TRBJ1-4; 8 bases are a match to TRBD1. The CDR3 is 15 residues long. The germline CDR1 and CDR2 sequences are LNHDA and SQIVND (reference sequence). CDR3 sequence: CASSMGDRSNPRNVF. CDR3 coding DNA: TGTGCCAGTAGTATGGGGGACAGGAGCAACCCGAGAAACGTTTTT.

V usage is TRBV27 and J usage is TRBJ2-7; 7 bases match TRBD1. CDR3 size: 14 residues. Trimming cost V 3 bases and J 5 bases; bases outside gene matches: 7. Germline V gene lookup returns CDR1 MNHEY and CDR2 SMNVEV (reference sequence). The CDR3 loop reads CASSFPGTVNEQYF. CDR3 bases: TGTGCCAGCAGTTTTCCCGGGACAGTCAACGAGCAGTACTTC.

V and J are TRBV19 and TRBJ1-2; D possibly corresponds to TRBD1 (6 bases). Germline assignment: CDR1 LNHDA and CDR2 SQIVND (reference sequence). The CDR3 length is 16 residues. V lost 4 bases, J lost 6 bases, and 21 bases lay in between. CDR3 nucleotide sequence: TGTGCCAGTAGTACGACCTCAGGGGTAACGTCTCATGGCTACACCTTC. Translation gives CASSTTSGVTSHGYTF. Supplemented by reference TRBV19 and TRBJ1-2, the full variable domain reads DGGITQSPKYLFRKEGQNVTLSCEQNLNHDAMYWYRQDPGQGLRLIYYSQIVNDFQKGDIAEGYSVSREKKESFPLTVTSAQKNPTAFYLCASSTTSGVTSHGYTFGSGTRLTVV.

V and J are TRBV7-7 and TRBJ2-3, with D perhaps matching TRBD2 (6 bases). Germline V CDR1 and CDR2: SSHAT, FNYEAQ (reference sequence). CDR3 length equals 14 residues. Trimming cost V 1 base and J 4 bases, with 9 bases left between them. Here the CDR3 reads CASSLGGTADTQYF. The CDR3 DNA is TGTGCCAGCAGCTTAGGAGGGACTGCAGATACGCAGTATTTT.

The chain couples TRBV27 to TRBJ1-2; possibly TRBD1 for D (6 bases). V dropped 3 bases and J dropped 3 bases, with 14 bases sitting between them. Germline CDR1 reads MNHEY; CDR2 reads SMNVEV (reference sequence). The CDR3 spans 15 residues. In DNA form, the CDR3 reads TGTGCCAGCAGTTTGGGGACCACAGGGTACTATGGCTACACCTTC. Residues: CASSLGTTGYYGYTF.

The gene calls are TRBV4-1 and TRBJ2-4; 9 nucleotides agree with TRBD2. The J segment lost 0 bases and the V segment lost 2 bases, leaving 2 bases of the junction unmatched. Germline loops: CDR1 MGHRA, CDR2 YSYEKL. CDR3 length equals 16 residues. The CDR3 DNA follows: TGCGCCAGCAGCCAAATAGCGGGAGTAGCCAAAAACATTCAGTACTTC. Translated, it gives CASSQIAGVAKNIQYF.

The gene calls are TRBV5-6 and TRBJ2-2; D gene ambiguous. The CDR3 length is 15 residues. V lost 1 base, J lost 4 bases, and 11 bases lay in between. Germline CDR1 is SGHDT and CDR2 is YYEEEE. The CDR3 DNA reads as TGTGCCAGCAGCTTGTTTTTACAGCCCACCGGGGAGCTGTTTTTT. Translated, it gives CASSLFLQPTGELFF. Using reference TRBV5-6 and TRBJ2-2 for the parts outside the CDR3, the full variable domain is DAGVTQSPTHLIKTRGQQVTLRCSPKSGHDTVSWYQQALGQGPQFIFQYYEEEERQRGNFPDRFSGHQFPNYSSELNVNALLLGDSALYLCASSLFLQPTGELFFGEGSRLTVL.

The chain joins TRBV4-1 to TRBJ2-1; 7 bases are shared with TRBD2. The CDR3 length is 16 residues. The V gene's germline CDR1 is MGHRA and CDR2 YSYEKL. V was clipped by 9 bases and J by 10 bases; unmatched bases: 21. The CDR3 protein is CASRAAGGTARWEQFF. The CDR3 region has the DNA TGCGCCAGTAGAGCAGCCGGGGGGACTGCTAGGTGGGAGCAGTTCTTC.

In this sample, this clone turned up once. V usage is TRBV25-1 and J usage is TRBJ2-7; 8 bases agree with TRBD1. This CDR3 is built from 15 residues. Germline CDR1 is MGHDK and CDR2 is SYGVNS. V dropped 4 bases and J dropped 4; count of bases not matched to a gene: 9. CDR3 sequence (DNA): TGTGCCAGCAGTGGCGCAAACAGGGGGGATTACGAGCAGTACTTC. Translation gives CASSGANRGDYEQYF.